This T cell receptor (beta chain) was observed in a study of T-cell memory formation after mild COVID-19. From the 5' RACE reads, TCRdb called clonotypes with MiXCR, one entry per CDR3 protein. The table shows roughly 110,000 distinct CDR3 sequences, with 22% occurring only once. There are a few counts of this clonotype. Its antigen is not identified. Germline loops: CDR1 DFQATT, CDR2 SNEGSKA (reference sequence). V was pared by 0 bases and J by 2 bases, with 7 bases of the junction left unmatched. This CDR3 has 16 residues. General study points: Pre-infection memory carried some responding clones, suggesting that cross-reactive memory joined.

The chain links TRBV20-1 to TRBJ2-7, with 10 bases matching TRBD2. This TCR was sampled from a young man who had mild COVID-19 (a few samples of this study predate the infection). Cell type and time point are not known. The sequencing sample was made of PBMCs or a T cell subset sorted from them (not recorded which). CDR3 sequence (DNA): TGCAGTGCTAGAGATCCCCTCCTAGCGGGGGCCTACGAGCAGTACTTC. This codes for CSARDPLLAGAYEQYF.